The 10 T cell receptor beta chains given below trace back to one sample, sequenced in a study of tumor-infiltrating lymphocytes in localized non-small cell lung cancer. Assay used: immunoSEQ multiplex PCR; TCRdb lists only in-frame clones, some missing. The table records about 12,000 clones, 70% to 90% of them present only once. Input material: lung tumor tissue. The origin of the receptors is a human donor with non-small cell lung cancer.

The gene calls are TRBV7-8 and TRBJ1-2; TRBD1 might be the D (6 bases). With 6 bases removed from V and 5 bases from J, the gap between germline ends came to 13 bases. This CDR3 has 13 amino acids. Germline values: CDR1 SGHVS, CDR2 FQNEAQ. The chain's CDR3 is CASSFTGSYGYTF. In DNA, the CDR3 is TGTGCCAGCAGTTTCACAGGGTCTTATGGCTACACCTTC.

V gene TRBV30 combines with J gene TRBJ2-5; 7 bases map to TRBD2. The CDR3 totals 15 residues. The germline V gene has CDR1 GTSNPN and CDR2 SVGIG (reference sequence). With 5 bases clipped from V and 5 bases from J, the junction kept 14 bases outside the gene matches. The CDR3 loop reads CAWDSDGTNVETQYF. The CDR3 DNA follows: TGTGCCTGGGATAGCGACGGGACTAATGTGGAGACCCAGTACTTC.

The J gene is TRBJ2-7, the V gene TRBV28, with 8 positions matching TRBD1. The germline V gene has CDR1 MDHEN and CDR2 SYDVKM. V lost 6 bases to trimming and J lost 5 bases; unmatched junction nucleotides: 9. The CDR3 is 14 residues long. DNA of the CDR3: TGTGCCAGCAGCCTCCCGGACAGGGACGACGAGCAGTACTTC. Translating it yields CASSLPDRDDEQYF.

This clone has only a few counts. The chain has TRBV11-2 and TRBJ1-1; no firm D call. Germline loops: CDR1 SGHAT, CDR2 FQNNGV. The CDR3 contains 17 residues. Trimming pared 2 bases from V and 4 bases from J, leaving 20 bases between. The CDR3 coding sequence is TGTGCCAGCAGCTTACAACCTTTTGGTCGGAAAGGCACTGAAGCTTTCTTT. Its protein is CASSLQPFGRKGTEAFF.

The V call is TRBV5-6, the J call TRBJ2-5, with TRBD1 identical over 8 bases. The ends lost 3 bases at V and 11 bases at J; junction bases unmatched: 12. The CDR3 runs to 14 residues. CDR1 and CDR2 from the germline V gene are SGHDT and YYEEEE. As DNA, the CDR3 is TGTGCCAGCAGCTGGACGACAGGGGTACAGAAACAGTACTTC. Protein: CASSWTTGVQKQYF.

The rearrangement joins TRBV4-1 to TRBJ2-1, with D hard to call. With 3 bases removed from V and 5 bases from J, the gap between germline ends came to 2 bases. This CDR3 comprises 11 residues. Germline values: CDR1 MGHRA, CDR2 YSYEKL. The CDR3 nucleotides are TGCGCCAGCAGCCAGAACAATGAGCAGTTCTTC. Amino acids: CASSQNNEQFF.

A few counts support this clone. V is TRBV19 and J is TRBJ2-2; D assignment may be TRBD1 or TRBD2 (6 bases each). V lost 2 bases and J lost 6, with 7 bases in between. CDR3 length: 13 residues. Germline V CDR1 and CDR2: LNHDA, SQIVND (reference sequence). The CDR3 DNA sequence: TGTGCCAGTAGTATAAGGGGGGCCGGGGAGCTGTTTTTT. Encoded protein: CASSIRGAGELFF.

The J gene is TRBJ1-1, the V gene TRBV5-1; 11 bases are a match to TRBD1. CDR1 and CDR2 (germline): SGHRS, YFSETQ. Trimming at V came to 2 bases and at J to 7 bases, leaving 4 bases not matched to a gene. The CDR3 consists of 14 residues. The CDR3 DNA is TGCGCCAGCAGCTTCGGACAGGGGGCTGGTGAAGCTTTCTTT. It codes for CASSFGQGAGEAFF.

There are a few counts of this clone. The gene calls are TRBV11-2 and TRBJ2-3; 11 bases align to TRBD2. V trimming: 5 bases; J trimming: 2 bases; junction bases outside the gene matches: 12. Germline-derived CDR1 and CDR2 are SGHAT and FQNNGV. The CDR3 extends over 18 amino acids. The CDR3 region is CASSPLGLAALDTDTQYF. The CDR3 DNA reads TGTGCCAGCAGCCCCCTGGGACTAGCGGCTCTAGACACAGATACGCAGTATTTT.

The CDR3, as DNA: TGCAGCGTTGGGGGTAGGACAGGGGACACCGGGGAGCTGTTTTTT. Translating it yields CSVGGRTGDTGELFF. The chain links TRBV29-1 to TRBJ2-2; TRBD1 agrees at 9 bases. Looked up from germline, CDR1 is SQVTM and CDR2 is ANQGSEA. The ends lost 4 bases at V and 3 bases at J; junction bases unmatched: 6. The CDR3 length is 15 residues.